The present T cell receptor (beta chain) was sequenced within a study of T cell repertoires in cytomegalovirus infection. The CDR3 is 13 residues long. Trimming cost V 3 bases and J 2 bases, with 5 bases left between them. Germline lookup yields CDR1 LGHDT and CDR2 YNNKEL (reference sequence). TCRdb re-analysed the reads in MiXCR, keeping a single row per CDR3 protein. The sample lists over 85,000 distinct CDR3 sequences, about 17% occurring once. This clonotype was found a few times. This chain joins TRBV3-1 and TRBJ1-3; D unclear. This sequence was found in a human donor in good health (CMV status not recorded). Some clones in this sample may be carry-over from other donors' samples. Sequencing was performed on PBMCs. The CDR3 spells CASSQGTGNTIYF. The CDR3 DNA follows: TGTGCCAGCAGCCAGGGTACTGGAAACACCATATATTTT.